The clone carrying this TCR beta chain was found a few times. The antigen is undetermined. The data belong to a study of blood T cells in healthy people across ages. For the study at large: Capturing about one barcoded beta molecule per two T cells was achieved by template switching.

General study findings and limits: A strong correlation was found between TCR beta diversity and the percentage of naive T cells. Considered underestimates were the diversity estimates obtained from one million T cells.

A second PCR of 7 to 11 cycles used a sample-barcoded 5' primer and a J-beta primer mix. Each CDR3 protein is one row after TCRdb ran MiXCR on the 5' RACE reads. The repertoire has some 760,000 distinct CDR3 sequences, roughly 25% of them found once; the top ten carry 9.4%. This sample also appeared in a second study, on T cells of mothers and their children. From that report: Regardless of relatedness, pairs show thymic selection shaping TCR recombination output in a similar manner.

The sample comprised blood. This TCR was sampled from a boy younger than 18 in good health.

The CDR3 DNA follows: TGTGCCAGCAGCCCGGGACTAGCGGGATCCAAAAACATTCAGTACTTC. It encodes CASSPGLAGSKNIQYF. J is TRBJ2-4 and V is TRBV9; 13 bases line up with TRBD2. This CDR3 has 16 amino acids. CDR1 SGDLS and CDR2 YYNGEE come from the germline V gene. With 4 bases clipped from V and 2 bases from J, the junction kept 3 bases outside the gene matches.